The 20 T cell receptor beta chains reported below all come from one sample, sequenced in a study of metastatic and nonmetastatic thyroid tumors. TCRdb re-called clones from the PCR reads using MiXCR. Among about 33,000 clones listed, 15% to 20% were seen once. The entire patient cohort was treatment-naive prior to thyroid surgery. Sequences were obtained from blood. The receptors come from a male donor with papillary thyroid cancer or a benign thyroid nodule (not recorded which). Some clones in this sample may be carry-over from other donors' samples.

This chain uses TRBV15 with TRBJ1-1; D possibly corresponds to TRBD1 (5 bases). Germline V gene sequence: CDR1 LNHNV, CDR2 YYDKDF (reference sequence). The CDR3 contains 14 residues. The V gene lost 0 bases and the J gene lost 3 bases, with 8 bases spanning the gap. The CDR3 protein is CATSRDLRDTEAFF. As DNA, the CDR3 is TGTGCCACCAGCAGAGATCTCAGGGACACTGAAGCTTTCTTT.

A few counts support this clone. Possible read error: a much larger clone is one base away. The rearrangement uses TRBV4-1 and TRBJ2-7; TRBD2 aligns across 8 bases. Germline CDR1 reads MGHRA; CDR2 reads YSYEKL. There are 14 residues in the CDR3. The CDR3 coding sequence is TGCGCCAGCGGCCAAATCAGCGGGAGTTACGAGCAGTACTTC. Its protein product is CASGQISGSYEQYF.

This clone was picked up many times. V is TRBV27 and J is TRBJ2-1; D unresolved. The ends were cut back, 6 bases at V and 0 bases at J, with 6 bases in the middle. The CDR3 runs to 13 residues. Per the germline V gene, CDR1 is MNHEY and CDR2 is SMNVEV (reference sequence). The CDR3 is CASSKSSYNEQFF. The CDR3, as DNA: TGTGCCAGCAGCAAGAGCTCCTACAATGAGCAGTTCTTC.

Details on this clone: One end of the junction is discordant with germline, which a read error may explain. The chain has TRBV7-2 and TRBJ2-2; D may be TRBD2 (5 bases). The CDR3 length is 17 residues. Germline assignment: CDR1 SGHTA and CDR2 FQGNSA. CDR3 protein: CARSLALGIPNTGELFF. CDR3 bases: TGTGCCAGAAGCTTAGCGCTCGGAATCCCGAACACCGGGGAGCTGTTTTTT.

The genes are TRBV28 and TRBJ2-7; D gene ambiguous. The V end was cut by 10 bases, the J end by 3 bases, with 10 bases between. The germline CDR1 and CDR2 sequences are MDHEN and SYDVKM. The length of the CDR3 is 11 residues. The CDR3 is CAIMSGYEQYF. The CDR3 DNA sequence: TGTGCCATCATGTCAGGCTACGAGCAGTACTTC.

This clone was seen many times. The chain employs TRBV7-9 and TRBJ2-1, with a possible D match to TRBD1 (6 bases). This CDR3 is built from 14 residues. Trimming took off 4 bases at V and 4 bases at J, with 11 bases between the two ends. Germline CDR1 is SEHNR and CDR2 is FQNEAQ (reference sequence). DNA of the CDR3: TGTGCCAGCAGCTCCGGGACACCGTACAATGAGCAGTTCTTC. Its translation: CASSSGTPYNEQFF. Drawing the rest from reference TRBV7-9 and TRBJ2-1, the complete variable domain is DTGVSQNPRHKITKRGQNVTFRCDPISEHNRLYWYRQTLGQGPEFLTYFQNEAQLEKSRLLSDRFSAERPKGSFSTLEIQRTEQGDSAMYLCASSSGTPYNEQFFGPGTRLTVL.

This CDR3 reads CASSPRTEGIGYTF. In DNA form, the CDR3 reads TGTGCCAGCTCACCCCGGACTGAGGGTATAGGTTACACCTTC. V and J are TRBV18 and TRBJ1-2; D not certain. V dropped 3 bases and J dropped 11 bases, with 19 bases sitting between them. This CDR3 has 14 amino acids. Looked up from germline, CDR1 is KGHSH and CDR2 is LQKENI.

The genes are TRBV11-2 and TRBJ2-3; 7 nucleotides agree with TRBD2. The CDR3 sequence is 16 residues long. With 2 bases clipped from V and 6 bases from J, the junction kept 11 bases outside the gene matches. Germline V CDR1 and CDR2: SGHAT, FQNNGV. CDR3: CASSLRSEREGDTQYF. The CDR3 DNA is TGTGCCAGCAGCTTACGAAGTGAGCGGGAAGGGGATACGCAGTATTTT.

There are many counts of this clone. The J gene is TRBJ2-3, the V gene TRBV7-2, with 14 bases fitting TRBD2. This CDR3 is built from 17 residues. Looked up from germline, CDR1 is SGHTA and CDR2 is FQGNSA. After removal of 4 bases from V and 1 base from J, the junction contained 4 bases not matched to a gene. CDR3 sequence: CASSSPGLAGGTDTQYF. The CDR3 DNA reads as TGTGCCAGCAGCTCGCCGGGACTAGCGGGGGGCACAGATACGCAGTATTTT.

This chain connects TRBV29-1 to TRBJ1-1; TRBD1 is a possible D gene (5 bases). V was trimmed by 0 bases and J by 8 bases, leaving 19 bases between them. Germline V gene data show CDR1 as SQVTM and CDR2 as ANQGSEA. The CDR3 has 15 amino acids. CDR3 in amino acids: CSVEDRGAPCPEAFF. In nucleotides, the CDR3 is TGCAGCGTTGAAGACCGTGGGGCCCCATGTCCGGAAGCTTTCTTT.

The chain has TRBV5-1 and TRBJ2-5; possible D gene TRBD2, 5 bases. The CDR3 extends over 14 amino acids. Trimming removed 3 bases at V and 5 bases at J, with 14 bases between. Germline CDR1 and CDR2: SGHRS and YFSETQ. CDR3 nucleotides: TGCGCCAGCAGCTCGGACTCGCTTGCGGAGACCCAGTACTTC. Protein sequence: CASSSDSLAETQYF.

Comment on this clone: One end of the junction is discordant with germline, which a read error may explain. The gene calls are TRBV7-9 and TRBJ1-6, with D uncertain. The germline V gene encodes CDR1 SEHNR and CDR2 FQNEAQ (reference sequence). This CDR3 has 13 residues. CDR3 nucleotides: TGTGTCAGCAGCCGGGTGTCGAGTTCACCCCTCCACTTT. Amino acids: CVSSRVSSSPLHF.

This clone was detected ten times or more. The rearrangement joins TRBV6-2 or TRBV6-3 to TRBJ1-3; D ambiguous. V was cut by 0 bases and J by 0 bases, with 21 bases left in between. The CDR3 is 20 amino acids. Looked up from germline, CDR1 is MNHEY and CDR2 is SVGEGT. CDR3 region: CASSYSKFALGSGSGNTIYF. CDR3 nucleotides: TGTGCCAGCAGTTACTCGAAATTTGCCCTGGGGTCAGGCTCTGGAAACACCATATATTTT.

This clone was detected only a few times. The J gene is TRBJ1-5, the V gene TRBV29-1; no reliable D call. Trimming cost V 2 bases and J 3 bases, with 8 bases left between them. Germline V gives CDR1 SQVTM, CDR2 ANQGSEA. The CDR3 covers 13 residues. The CDR3 reads CSVETGLNQPQHF. CDR3 nucleotides: TGCAGCGTTGAAACCGGGCTCAATCAGCCCCAGCATTTT.

This clone has at least ten counts. The chain couples TRBV3-1 to TRBJ1-2; maybe TRBD1 (6 bases). Trimming took 0 bases from V and 8 from J, leaving 13 bases between them. Looked up from germline, CDR1 is LGHDT and CDR2 is YNNKEL (reference sequence). This CDR3 has 14 residues. CDR3 sequence (DNA): TGTGCCAGCAGCCAAGATTGGGGGGCTGAAGGCTACACCTTC. Protein sequence: CASSQDWGAEGYTF. Based on the CDR3 plus reference TRBV3-1 and TRBJ1-2, the full variable domain is DTAVSQTPKYLVTQMGNDKSIKCEQNLGHDTMYWYKQDSKKFLKIMFSYNNKELIINETVPNRFSPKSPDKAHLNLHINSLELGDSAVYFCASSQDWGAEGYTFGSGTRLTVV.

This clone was detected many times. The V and J genes are TRBV5-6 and TRBJ1-1; D is undetermined. The CDR3 covers 13 residues. V was clipped by 0 bases and J by 1 base, with 4 bases between them. Germline V CDR1 and CDR2: SGHDT, YYEEEE. CDR3 residues: CASSLAANTEAFF. Written as DNA, the CDR3 is TGTGCCAGCAGCTTGGCAGCGAACACTGAAGCTTTCTTT.

This chain links TRBV20-1 with TRBJ2-7; D possibly uses TRBD1 or TRBD2 (5 bases each). V lost 6 bases to trimming and J lost 2 bases, with 14 bases between them. The CDR3 runs 13 residues. Germline CDR1 is DFQATT and CDR2 is SNEGSKA (reference sequence). DNA of the CDR3: TGCAGTGCCCAGGGTAGCGAACCCTACGAGCAGTACTTC. This sequence encodes CSAQGSEPYEQYF.

This clone was detected ten times or more. The chain couples TRBV4-2 to TRBJ1-5; D call uncertain. CDR1 is LGHNA, CDR2 YNFKEQ, per germline. Deletions cut 1 base from V and 7 bases from J, with 14 bases between. The CDR3 consists of 15 residues. The CDR3 here is CASSQVGQLGQPQHF. DNA for the CDR3: TGTGCCAGCAGCCAAGTTGGTCAATTAGGACAGCCCCAGCATTTT.

This clone occurred a few times. This sequence joins TRBV11-3 and TRBJ2-1; TRBD2 might be the D (6 bases). V lost 0 bases, J lost 8 bases, and 8 bases lay in between. The CDR3 spans 13 residues. In germline, CDR1 is SGHNT, CDR2 YENEEA. In DNA, the CDR3 is TGTGCCAGCAGCTTAGAGGCTAGCGATGAGCAGTTCTTC. As protein: CASSLEASDEQFF.

V gene TRBV6-2 or TRBV6-3 combines with J gene TRBJ1-2; D gene unclear. Trimming took off 4 bases at V and 10 bases at J, with 13 bases between the two ends. From germline, CDR1 is MNHEY and CDR2 SVGEGT. CDR3 length: 12 residues. CDR3: CASSLSVSVYTF. Here the CDR3 DNA reads TGTGCCAGCAGTTTATCAGTGAGTGTCTACACCTTC.